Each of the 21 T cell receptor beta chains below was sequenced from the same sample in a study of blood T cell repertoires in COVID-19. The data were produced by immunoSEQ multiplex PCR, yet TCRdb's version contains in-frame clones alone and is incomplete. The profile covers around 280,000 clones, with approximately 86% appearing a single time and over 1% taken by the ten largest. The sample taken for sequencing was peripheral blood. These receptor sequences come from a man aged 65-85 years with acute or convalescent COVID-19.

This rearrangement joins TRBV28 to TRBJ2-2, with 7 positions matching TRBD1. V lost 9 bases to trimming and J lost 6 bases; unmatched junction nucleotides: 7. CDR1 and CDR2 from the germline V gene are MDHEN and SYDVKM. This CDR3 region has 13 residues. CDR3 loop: CASRDRDAGELFF. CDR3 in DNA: TGTGCCAGTAGGGACAGAGATGCCGGGGAGCTGTTTTTT.

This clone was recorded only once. CDR3 loop: CASSLAGTSEYEQYF. CDR3 in DNA: TGCGCCAGCAGCTTGGCCGGGACTAGCGAGTACGAGCAGTACTTC. The chain uses TRBV5-1 and TRBJ2-7; TRBD2 matches 10 bases. The V gene end was trimmed by 0 bases and the J gene end by 4 bases; junction bases not matched to a gene: 4. The germline CDR1 and CDR2 sequences are SGHRS and YFSETQ. This CDR3 has 15 amino acids. Combining the CDR3 with reference TRBV5-1 and TRBJ2-7 gives the whole variable domain KAGVTQTPRYLIKTRGQQVTLSCSPISGHRSVSWYQQTPGQGLQFLFEYFSETQRNKGNFPGRFSGRQFSNSRSEMNVSTLELGDSALYLCASSLAGTSEYEQYFGPGTRLTVT.

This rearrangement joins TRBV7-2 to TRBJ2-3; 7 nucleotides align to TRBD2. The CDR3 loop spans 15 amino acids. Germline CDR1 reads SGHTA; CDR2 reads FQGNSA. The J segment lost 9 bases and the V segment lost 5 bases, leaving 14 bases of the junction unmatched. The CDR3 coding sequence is TGTGCCAGCAGCGCTGCTAGCGGCGCATCTGGAACGCAGTATTTT. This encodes CASSAASGASGTQYF.

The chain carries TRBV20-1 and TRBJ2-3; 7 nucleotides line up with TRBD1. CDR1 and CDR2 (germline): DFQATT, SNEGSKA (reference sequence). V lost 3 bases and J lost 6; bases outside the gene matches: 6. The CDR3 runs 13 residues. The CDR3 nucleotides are TGCAGTGCTAGTGTACAGGGGACCGATACGCAGTATTTT. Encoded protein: CSASVQGTDTQYF.

CDR3: CASSLIQGSPLHF. The CDR3 DNA is TGTGCCAGCAGCCTTATTCAGGGGTCACCCCTCCACTTT. The chain links TRBV3-1 (or the pseudogene TRBV3-2) to TRBJ1-6; a weak D match, TRBD1 (6 bases). The ends were cut back, 4 bases at V and 10 bases at J, with 11 bases in the middle. From germline, CDR1 is LGHDT and CDR2 YNNKEL (reference sequence). The CDR3 length is 13 residues.

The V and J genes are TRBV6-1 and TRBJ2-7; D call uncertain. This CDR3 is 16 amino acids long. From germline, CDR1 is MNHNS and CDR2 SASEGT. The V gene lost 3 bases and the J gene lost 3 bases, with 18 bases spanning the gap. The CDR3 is CASSEGVSNPIYEQYF. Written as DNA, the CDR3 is TGTGCCAGCAGTGAGGGCGTTTCGAATCCGATCTACGAGCAGTACTTC.

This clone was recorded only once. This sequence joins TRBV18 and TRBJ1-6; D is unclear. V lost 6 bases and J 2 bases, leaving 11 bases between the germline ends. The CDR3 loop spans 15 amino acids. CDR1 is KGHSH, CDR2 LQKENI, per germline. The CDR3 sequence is CASSSQKTYNSPLHF. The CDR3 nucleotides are TGTGCCAGCTCCTCACAGAAAACCTATAATTCACCCCTCCACTTT.

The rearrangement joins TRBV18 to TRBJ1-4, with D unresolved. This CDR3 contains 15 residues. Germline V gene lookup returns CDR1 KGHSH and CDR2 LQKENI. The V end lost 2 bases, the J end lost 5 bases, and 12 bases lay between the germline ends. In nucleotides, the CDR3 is TGTGCCAGCTCACCAACTACCTGGCCAAATGAAAAACTGTTTTTT. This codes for CASSPTTWPNEKLFF.

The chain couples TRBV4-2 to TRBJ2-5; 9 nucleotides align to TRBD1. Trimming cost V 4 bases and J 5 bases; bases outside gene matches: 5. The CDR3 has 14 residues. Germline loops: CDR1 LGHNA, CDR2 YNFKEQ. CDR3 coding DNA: TGTGCCAGCAGCCCGGGACAGGGAGGTGAGACCCAGTACTTC. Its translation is CASSPGQGGETQYF.

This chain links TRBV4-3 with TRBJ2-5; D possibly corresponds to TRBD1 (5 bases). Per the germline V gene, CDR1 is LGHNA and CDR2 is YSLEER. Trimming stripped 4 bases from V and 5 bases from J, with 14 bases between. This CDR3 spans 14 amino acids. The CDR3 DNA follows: TGCGCCAGCAGCCTGCAGGGTGATCGGGAGACCCAGTACTTC. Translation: CASSLQGDRETQYF.

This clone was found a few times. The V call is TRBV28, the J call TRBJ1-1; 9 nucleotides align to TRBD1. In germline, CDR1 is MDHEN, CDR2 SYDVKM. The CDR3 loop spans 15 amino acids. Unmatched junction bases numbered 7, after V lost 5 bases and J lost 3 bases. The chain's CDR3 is CASSPPGQGYTEAFF. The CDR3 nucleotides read TGTGCCAGCAGTCCCCCGGGACAGGGTTACACTGAAGCTTTCTTT.

The DNA of the CDR3 is TGTGCCAGCAGTGAAGCCCGGGGGGGGCAGCGGCCCCAGCATTTT. Its protein is CASSEARGGQRPQHF. The V and J genes are TRBV2 and TRBJ1-5; D possibly corresponds to TRBD1 (6 bases). The V and J ends lost 0 bases and 9 bases respectively, with 15 bases between them. CDR3 length: 15 amino acids. Germline assignment: CDR1 SNHLY and CDR2 FYNNEI.

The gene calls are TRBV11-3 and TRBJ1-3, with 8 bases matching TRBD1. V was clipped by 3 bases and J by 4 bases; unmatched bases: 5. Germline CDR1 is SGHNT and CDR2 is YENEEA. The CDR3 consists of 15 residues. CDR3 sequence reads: CASSLQGAAGNTIYF. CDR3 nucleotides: TGTGCCAGCAGCTTGCAGGGGGCTGCCGGAAACACCATATATTTT.

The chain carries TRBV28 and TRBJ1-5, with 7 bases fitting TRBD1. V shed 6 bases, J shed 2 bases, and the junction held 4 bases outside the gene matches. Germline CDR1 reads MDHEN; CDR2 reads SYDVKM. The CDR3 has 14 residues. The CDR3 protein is CASSQGQRNQPQHF. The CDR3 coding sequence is TGTGCCAGCAGCCAGGGACAGCGCAATCAGCCCCAGCATTTT. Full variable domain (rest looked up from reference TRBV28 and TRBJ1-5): DVKVTQSSRYLVKRTGEKVFLECVQDMDHENMFWYRQDPGLGLRLIYFSYDVKMKEKGDIPEGYSVSREKKERFSLILESASTNQTSMYLCASSQGQRNQPQHFGDGTRLSIL.

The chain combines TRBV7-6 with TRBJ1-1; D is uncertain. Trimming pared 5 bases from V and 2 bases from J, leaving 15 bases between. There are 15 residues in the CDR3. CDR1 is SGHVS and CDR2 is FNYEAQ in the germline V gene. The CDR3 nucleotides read TGTGCCAGCAGCGTAGGACGGGAAAGTAACACTGAAGCTTTCTTT. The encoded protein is CASSVGRESNTEAFF.

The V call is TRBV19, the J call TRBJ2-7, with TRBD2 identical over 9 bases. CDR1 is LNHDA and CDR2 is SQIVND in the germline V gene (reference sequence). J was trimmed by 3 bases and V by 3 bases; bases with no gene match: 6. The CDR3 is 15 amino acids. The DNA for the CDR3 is TGTGCCAGTAGTATGGGGGGACTAGCAATCTACGAGCAGTACTTC. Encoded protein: CASSMGGLAIYEQYF.

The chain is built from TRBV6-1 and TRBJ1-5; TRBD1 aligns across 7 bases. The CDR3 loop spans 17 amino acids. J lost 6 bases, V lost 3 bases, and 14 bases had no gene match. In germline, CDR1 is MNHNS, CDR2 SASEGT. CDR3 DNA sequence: TGTGCCAGCAGTGACCGGGACAGCAGCCTCGGGAGTCAGCCCCAGCATTTT. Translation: CASSDRDSSLGSQPQHF.

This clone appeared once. The CDR3 region is CASTFRGRGEKLFF. The CDR3 DNA reads TGTGCCAGCACATTCAGGGGGCGCGGTGAAAAACTGTTTTTT. The chain links TRBV19 to TRBJ1-4; 8 bases agree with TRBD1. This CDR3 region has 14 residues. With 9 bases clipped from V and 7 bases from J, the junction kept 10 bases outside the gene matches. The germline gives CDR1 LNHDA, CDR2 SQIVND (reference sequence).

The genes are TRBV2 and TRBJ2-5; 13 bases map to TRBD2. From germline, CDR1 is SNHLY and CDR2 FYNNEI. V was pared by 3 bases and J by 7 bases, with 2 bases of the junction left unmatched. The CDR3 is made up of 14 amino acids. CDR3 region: CASSEGLAGRTQYF. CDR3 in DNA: TGTGCCAGCAGTGAGGGACTAGCGGGGAGGACCCAGTACTTC.

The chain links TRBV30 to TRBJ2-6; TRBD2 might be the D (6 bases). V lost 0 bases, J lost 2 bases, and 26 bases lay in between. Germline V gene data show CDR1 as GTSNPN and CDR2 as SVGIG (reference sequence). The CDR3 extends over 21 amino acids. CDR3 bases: TGTGCCTGGAGTGTACCCCAGTTTTGGGGGGTCGGATTCACTGGGGCCAACGTCCTGACTTTC. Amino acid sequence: CAWSVPQFWGVGFTGANVLTF.

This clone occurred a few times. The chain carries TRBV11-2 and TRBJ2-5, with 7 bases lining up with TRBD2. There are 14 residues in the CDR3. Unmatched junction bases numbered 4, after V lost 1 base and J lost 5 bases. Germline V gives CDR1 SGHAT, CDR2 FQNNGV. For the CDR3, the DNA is TGTGCCAGCAGCTTAGGGGCGGGAGTGGAGACCCAGTACTTC. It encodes CASSLGAGVETQYF.